This T cell receptor (beta chain) was identified in a study of blood T cell repertoires in COVID-19. Looking at the study overall: The cDNA or gDNA used as material had been derived from T cells, B-cell-depleted T cells, or PBMCs.

Original analysis: It was from reference gene primer amplification that nucleated cell counts were estimated. Profiled with immunoSEQ multiplex PCR; TCRdb holds only in-frame clones, not every one. V and J calls and clone size are those listed in that table; D and trimming were worked out from the DNA. Of just under 150,000 clones detected, more than 75% appear once; the ten largest clones hold around 2.5%. V was pared by 4 bases and J by 6 bases, with 15 bases between. The CDR3 consists of 14 residues. Germline CDR1 is SGHRS and CDR2 is YFSETQ. The origin of this receptor is a human donor with acute or convalescent COVID-19. The donor label of this sample is uncertain. Input material: peripheral blood. The chain joins TRBV5-1 to TRBJ2-3; a possible D gene is TRBD2 (6 bases). The CDR3 DNA follows: TGCGCCAGCAGCCTAGGGGACTCCCAGGATACGCAGTATTTT. Translated: CASSLGDSQDTQYF.